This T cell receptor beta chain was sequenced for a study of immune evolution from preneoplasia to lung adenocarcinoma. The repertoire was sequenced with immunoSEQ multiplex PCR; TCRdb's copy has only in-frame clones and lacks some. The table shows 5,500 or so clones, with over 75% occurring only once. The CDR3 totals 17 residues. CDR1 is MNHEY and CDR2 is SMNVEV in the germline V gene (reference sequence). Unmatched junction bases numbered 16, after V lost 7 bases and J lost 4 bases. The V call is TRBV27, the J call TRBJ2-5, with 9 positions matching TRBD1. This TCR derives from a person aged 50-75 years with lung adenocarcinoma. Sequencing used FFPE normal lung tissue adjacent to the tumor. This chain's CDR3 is CASTRSRDRAARETQYF. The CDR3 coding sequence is TGTGCCAGCACGAGATCCCGGGACAGGGCCGCACGAGAGACCCAGTACTTC.